Presented here are 18 T cell receptor beta chains from one specimen sequenced in a study of beta chain features in type 1 diabetes. Study-wide results and caveats: Researchers report that Type 1 diabetes patients had moderately but significantly shorter TCRB CDR3s across all four CD4+ subsets.

cDNA synthesis used the whole RNA isolate, giving expressed TCRB sequences. Using immunoSEQ multiplex PCR, the repertoire was profiled, and TCRdb retains in-frame clones only, with some absent. The sample contains under 130,000 clones, about 26% of which appear only once. Their recognized antigens are unknown. The sample was central memory CD4+ T cells from blood. The receptors shown here come from a woman under 30 with type 1 diabetes.

This clone was picked up a small number of times. This chain's CDR3 is CASSPGLHSYEQYF. For the CDR3, the DNA is TGTGCCAGTAGTCCGGGACTGCACTCCTACGAGCAGTACTTC. The J gene is TRBJ2-7, the V gene TRBV19; maybe TRBD2 (6 bases). CDR3 length: 14 residues. Trimming cost V 5 bases and J 0 bases, with 11 bases left between them. Germline V lookup: CDR1 LNHDA, CDR2 SQIVND (reference sequence).

This clone was recorded a few times. The chain recombines TRBV7-2 with TRBJ1-1; 7 bases are a match to TRBD1. Germline CDR1 is SGHTA and CDR2 is FQGNSA. This CDR3 is 16 amino acids long. Unmatched junction bases numbered 5, after V lost 0 bases and J lost 1 base. The CDR3 DNA sequence: TGTGCCAGCAGCTTAGCACCGGGACAGTCGAACACTGAAGCTTTCTTT. Its translation is CASSLAPGQSNTEAFF.

This clone showed up just a few times. The chain carries TRBV5-6 and TRBJ2-7; 7 bases are shared with TRBD1. Germline CDR1 and CDR2: SGHDT and YYEEEE. Losses at the gene ends were 1 base for V and 6 bases for J; bases not matched to a gene: 7. The CDR3 runs to 14 residues. The CDR3 DNA reads TGTGCCAGCAGCTTGCGACAGGGCGTGGGCGAGCAGTACTTC. This encodes CASSLRQGVGEQYF. Based on the CDR3 plus reference TRBV5-6 and TRBJ2-7, the full variable domain is DAGVTQSPTHLIKTRGQQVTLRCSPKSGHDTVSWYQQALGQGPQFIFQYYEEEERQRGNFPDRFSGHQFPNYSSELNVNALLLGDSALYLCASSLRQGVGEQYFGPGTRLTVT.

The chain has TRBV7-9 and TRBJ2-7; 7 bases are a match to TRBD1. The CDR3 totals 14 residues. Germline V gives CDR1 SEHNR, CDR2 FQNEAQ (reference sequence). The J segment lost 3 bases and the V segment lost 5 bases, leaving 7 bases of the junction unmatched. The CDR3: CASSAPTGFYEQYF. The CDR3 bases are TGTGCCAGCAGCGCCCCGACAGGGTTCTACGAGCAGTACTTC.

The chain combines TRBV2 with TRBJ1-4; the D gene is possibly TRBD1 (5 bases). Germline V CDR1 and CDR2: SNHLY, FYNNEI. V lost 4 bases and J 8 bases, leaving 17 bases between the germline ends. This CDR3 has 15 amino acids. The chain's CDR3 is CASSGSGTEGEKLFF. The CDR3 DNA sequence: TGTGCCAGCAGTGGATCCGGGACGGAGGGGGAAAAACTGTTTTTT. The full variable domain, with the rest looked up from reference TRBV2 and TRBJ1-4, is EPEVTQTPSHQVTQMGQEVILRCVPISNHLYFYWYRQILGQKVEFLVSFYNNEISEKSEIFDDQFSVERPDGSNFTLKIRSTKLEDSAMYFCASSGSGTEGEKLFFGSGTQLSVL.

This clone showed up just a few times. The chain combines TRBV7-2 with TRBJ2-2, with D perhaps TRBD1 (6 bases). This CDR3 comprises 14 residues. Germline V lookup: CDR1 SGHTA, CDR2 FQGNSA. Trimming removed 1 base from V and 5 bases from J, with 8 bases in between. CDR3 bases: TGTGCCAGCAGCTTAGTAGGGACAACCGGGGAGCTGTTTTTT. It specifies CASSLVGTTGELFF.

Only a few counts were recorded for this clone. The chain combines TRBV2 with TRBJ2-2; a possible D gene is TRBD2 (5 bases). Trimming took off 2 bases at V and 0 bases at J, with 7 bases between the two ends. CDR3 length: 15 residues. CDR1 is SNHLY, CDR2 FYNNEI, per germline. This CDR3 is CASSERTANTGELFF. The CDR3 nucleotides are TGTGCCAGCAGTGAAAGGACTGCGAACACCGGGGAGCTGTTTTTT.

The rearrangement uses TRBV2 and TRBJ2-1; 7 bases are a match to TRBD2. CDR1 and CDR2 from the germline V gene are SNHLY and FYNNEI. The CDR3 is made up of 17 amino acids. J gave up 13 bases and V 3 bases, and 21 bases lay outside the gene matches. CDR3 nucleotide sequence: TGTGCCAGCAGTGACCCCCCCGGGGAGGGTCCCTTTTATCGACAGTTCTTC. Amino acids: CASSDPPGEGPFYRQFF.

V and J are TRBV19 and TRBJ2-5; no reliable D call. The CDR3 loop spans 11 amino acids. V lost 8 bases, J lost 3 bases, and 7 bases lay in between. Germline V gene sequence: CDR1 LNHDA, CDR2 SQIVND (reference sequence). The CDR3 coding sequence is TGTGCCAGTGGCCAGGAAGAGACCCAGTACTTC. Translating gives CASGQEETQYF.

This clone appeared a few times. The rearrangement uses TRBV2 and TRBJ2-1, with a tentative D call TRBD2 (6 bases). This CDR3 has 14 amino acids. Germline V gene sequence: CDR1 SNHLY, CDR2 FYNNEI. V lost 5 bases and J lost 5, with 13 bases in between. DNA of the CDR3: TGTGCCAGCAGTTTCCGGACTACCGACAATGAGCAGTTCTTC. The encoded protein is CASSFRTTDNEQFF.

This clone appeared a few times. The V call is TRBV7-8, the J call TRBJ1-1; D call uncertain. Per the germline V gene, CDR1 is SGHVS and CDR2 is FQNEAQ. Trimming cost V 5 bases and J 1 base, with 8 bases left between them. The CDR3 totals 13 residues. CDR3 sequence reads: CASSTEGNTEAFF. CDR3 sequence (DNA): TGTGCCAGCAGCACTGAGGGGAACACTGAAGCTTTCTTT.

The V and J genes are TRBV19 and TRBJ2-2; maybe TRBD2 (6 bases). Trimming cost V 4 bases and J 3 bases, with 9 bases left between them. The germline V gene encodes CDR1 LNHDA and CDR2 SQIVND (reference sequence). The CDR3 is made up of 14 amino acids. CDR3 bases: TGTGCCAGTAGTAGGGGGGTGGACACCGGGGAGCTGTTTTTT. Its protein is CASSRGVDTGELFF.

This clone has just a few counts. The gene calls are TRBV7-9 and TRBJ1-2; D not certain. Germline CDR1 and CDR2: SEHNR and FQNEAQ (reference sequence). CDR3 size: 14 residues. V was pared by 1 base and J by 7 bases, with 13 bases between. The CDR3 sequence is CASSLDGGGTGYTF. CDR3 DNA sequence: TGTGCCAGCAGCTTAGACGGCGGAGGAACTGGCTACACCTTC.

A few counts support this clone. V and J are TRBV2 and TRBJ1-1; TRBD1 agrees at 11 bases. Unmatched junction bases numbered 2, after V lost 7 bases and J lost 4 bases. This CDR3 is 13 amino acids long. Germline CDR1 and CDR2: SNHLY and FYNNEI. The CDR3 reads CASMGQGGTEAFF. In DNA, the CDR3 is TGTGCCAGCATGGGACAGGGGGGCACTGAAGCTTTCTTT.

This clone appeared once. V gene TRBV7-2 combines with J gene TRBJ2-7, with TRBD1 identical over 8 bases. The CDR3 runs to 12 residues. Germline CDR1 SGHTA, CDR2 FQGNSA. Trimming took 5 bases from V and 4 from J; bases not matched to a gene: 1. Here the CDR3 reads CASSQGAYEQYF. CDR3 DNA sequence: TGTGCCAGCAGCCAGGGGGCGTACGAGCAGTACTTC.

The J gene is TRBJ1-2, the V gene TRBV7-2, with 9 bases fitting TRBD1. The V segment lost 1 base and the J segment 5 bases; nucleotides outside the gene matches: 2. This CDR3 has 14 residues. In germline, CDR1 is SGHTA, CDR2 FQGNSA. The CDR3, as DNA: TGTGCCAGCAGCTTAGGACAGGGGGTATATGGCTACACCTTC. This codes for CASSLGQGVYGYTF.

This clone was seen a handful of times. The rearrangement uses TRBV5-6 and TRBJ2-4; a weak D match, TRBD2 (6 bases). Germline V gene sequence: CDR1 SGHDT, CDR2 YYEEEE. The length of the CDR3 is 14 residues. The germline V and J ends were trimmed by 2 bases and 4 bases, with 10 bases remaining between them. The CDR3 DNA follows: TGTGCCAGCAGCTTCAGCGGGTCAAAAAACATTCAGTACTTC. Translating gives CASSFSGSKNIQYF.

A few counts support this clone. The V and J genes are TRBV5-6 and TRBJ2-5; D is perhaps TRBD1 (5 bases). CDR1 SGHDT and CDR2 YYEEEE come from the germline V gene. V lost 1 base and J 5 bases, leaving 9 bases between the germline ends. The CDR3 loop spans 13 amino acids. The CDR3 sequence is CASSLQGGETQYF. CDR3 nucleotides: TGTGCCAGCAGCTTGCAGGGTGGGGAGACCCAGTACTTC.